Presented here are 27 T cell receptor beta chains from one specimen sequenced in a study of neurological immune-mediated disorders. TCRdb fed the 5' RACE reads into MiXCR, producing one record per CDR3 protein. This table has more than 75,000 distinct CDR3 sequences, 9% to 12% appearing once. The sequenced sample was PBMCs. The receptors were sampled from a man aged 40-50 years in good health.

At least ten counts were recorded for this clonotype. Written as DNA, the CDR3 is TGCGCCAGCAGTGAAAGACAGGGGGCCCCCTACGAGCAGTACTTC. Protein sequence: CASSERQGAPYEQYF. The V and J genes are TRBV5-1 and TRBJ2-7; 10 bases agree with TRBD1. The CDR3 contains 15 residues. Germline V gene sequence: CDR1 SGHRS, CDR2 YFSETQ. The V gene end was trimmed by 5 bases and the J gene end by 2 bases; junction bases not matched to a gene: 7.

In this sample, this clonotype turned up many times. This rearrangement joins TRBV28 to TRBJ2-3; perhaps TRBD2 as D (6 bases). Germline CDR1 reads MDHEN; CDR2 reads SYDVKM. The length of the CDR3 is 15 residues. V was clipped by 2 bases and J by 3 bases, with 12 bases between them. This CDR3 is CASSLISGSTDTQYF. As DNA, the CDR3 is TGTGCCAGCAGTTTAATAAGCGGGTCAACAGATACGCAGTATTTT.

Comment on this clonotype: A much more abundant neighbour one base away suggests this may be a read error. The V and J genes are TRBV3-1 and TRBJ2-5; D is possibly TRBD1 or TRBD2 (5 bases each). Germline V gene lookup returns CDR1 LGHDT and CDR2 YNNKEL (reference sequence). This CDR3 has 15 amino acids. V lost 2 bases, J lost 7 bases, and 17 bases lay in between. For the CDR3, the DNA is TGTGCCAGCAGCCAAAATAGCGAGGGGCTCGGGACCCAGTACTTC. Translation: CASSQNSEGLGTQYF.

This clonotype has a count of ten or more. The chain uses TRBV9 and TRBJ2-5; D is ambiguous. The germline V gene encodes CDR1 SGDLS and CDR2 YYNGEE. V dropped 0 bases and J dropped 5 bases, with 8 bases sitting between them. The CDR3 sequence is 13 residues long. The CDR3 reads CASSVGPWETQYF. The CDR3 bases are TGTGCCAGCAGCGTAGGTCCGTGGGAGACCCAGTACTTC.

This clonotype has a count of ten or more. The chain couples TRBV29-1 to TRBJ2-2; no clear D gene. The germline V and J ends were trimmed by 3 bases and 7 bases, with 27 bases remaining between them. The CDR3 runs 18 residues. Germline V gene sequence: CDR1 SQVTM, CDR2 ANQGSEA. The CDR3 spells CSVDVVKTSTPNLGELFF. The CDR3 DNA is TGCAGCGTTGATGTGGTTAAAACCTCAACTCCAAACCTCGGGGAGCTGTTTTTT.

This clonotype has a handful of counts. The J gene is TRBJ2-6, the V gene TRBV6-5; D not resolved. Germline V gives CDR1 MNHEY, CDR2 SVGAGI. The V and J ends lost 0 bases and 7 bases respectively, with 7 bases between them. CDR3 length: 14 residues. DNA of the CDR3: TGTGCCAGCAGTTACTCGACGGGTGCCAACGTCCTGACTTTC. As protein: CASSYSTGANVLTF.

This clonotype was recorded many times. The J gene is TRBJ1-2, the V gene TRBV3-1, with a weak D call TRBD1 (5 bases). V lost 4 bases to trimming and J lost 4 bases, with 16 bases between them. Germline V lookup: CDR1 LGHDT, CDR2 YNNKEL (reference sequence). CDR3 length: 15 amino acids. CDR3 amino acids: CASSPARTGAYGYTF. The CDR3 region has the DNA TGTGCCAGCAGCCCAGCTAGAACAGGCGCCTATGGCTACACCTTC.

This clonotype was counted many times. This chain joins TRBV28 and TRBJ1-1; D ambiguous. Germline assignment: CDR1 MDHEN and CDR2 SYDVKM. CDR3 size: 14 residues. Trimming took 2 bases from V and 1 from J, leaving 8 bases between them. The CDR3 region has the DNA TGTGCCAGCAGTTTAGAAACAAGGAACACTGAAGCTTTCTTT. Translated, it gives CASSLETRNTEAFF.

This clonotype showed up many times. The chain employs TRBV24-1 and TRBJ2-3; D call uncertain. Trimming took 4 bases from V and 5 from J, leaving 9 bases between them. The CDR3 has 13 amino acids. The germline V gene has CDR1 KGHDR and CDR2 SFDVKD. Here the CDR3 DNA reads TGTGCCACCAGTGACCCCGGCAGAGATACGCAGTATTTT. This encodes CATSDPGRDTQYF.

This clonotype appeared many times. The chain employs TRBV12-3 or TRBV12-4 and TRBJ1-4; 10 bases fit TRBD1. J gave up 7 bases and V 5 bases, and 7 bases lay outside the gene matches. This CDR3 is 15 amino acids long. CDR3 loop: CASSGWDRGSEKLFF. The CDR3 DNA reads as TGTGCCAGCAGTGGCTGGGACAGGGGAAGTGAAAAACTGTTTTTT.

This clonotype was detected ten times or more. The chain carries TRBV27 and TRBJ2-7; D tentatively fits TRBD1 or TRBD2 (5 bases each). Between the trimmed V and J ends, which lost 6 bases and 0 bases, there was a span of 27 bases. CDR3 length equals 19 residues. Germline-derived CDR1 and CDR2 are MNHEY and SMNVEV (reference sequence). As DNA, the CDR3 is TGTGCCAGCAGCAATTATCGGGGCCGGACAACCTCCCCCTCCTACGAGCAGTACTTC. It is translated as CASSNYRGRTTSPSYEQYF.

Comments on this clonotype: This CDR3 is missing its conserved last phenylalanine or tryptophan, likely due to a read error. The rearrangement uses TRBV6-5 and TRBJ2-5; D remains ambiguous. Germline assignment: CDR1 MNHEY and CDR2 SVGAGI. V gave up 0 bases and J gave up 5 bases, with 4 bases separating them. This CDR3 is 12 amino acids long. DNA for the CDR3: TGTGCCAGCAGTTACTCAGGCGAGACCCAGTACTCC. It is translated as CASSYSGETQYS.

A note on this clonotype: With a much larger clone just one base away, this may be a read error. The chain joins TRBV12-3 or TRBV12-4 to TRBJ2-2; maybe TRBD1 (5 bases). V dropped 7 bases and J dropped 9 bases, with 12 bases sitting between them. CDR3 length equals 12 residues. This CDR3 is CASTLGAWELFF. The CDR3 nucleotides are TGTGCCAGCACCCTAGGGGCCTGGGAGCTGTTTTTT.

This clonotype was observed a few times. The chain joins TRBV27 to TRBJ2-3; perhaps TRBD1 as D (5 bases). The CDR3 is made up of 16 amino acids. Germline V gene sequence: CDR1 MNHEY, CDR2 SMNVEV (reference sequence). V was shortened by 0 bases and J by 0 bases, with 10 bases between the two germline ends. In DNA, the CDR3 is TGTGCCAGCAGTTTATCGCAGGGATGGAGCACAGATACGCAGTATTTT. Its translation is CASSLSQGWSTDTQYF.

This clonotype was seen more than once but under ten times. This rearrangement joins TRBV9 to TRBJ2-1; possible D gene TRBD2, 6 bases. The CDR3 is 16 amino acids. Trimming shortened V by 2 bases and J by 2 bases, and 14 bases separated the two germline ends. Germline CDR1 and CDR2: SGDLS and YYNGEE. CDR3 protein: CASSVFGGSPYNEQFF. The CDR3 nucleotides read TGTGCCAGCAGCGTCTTTGGAGGGTCTCCCTACAATGAGCAGTTCTTC.

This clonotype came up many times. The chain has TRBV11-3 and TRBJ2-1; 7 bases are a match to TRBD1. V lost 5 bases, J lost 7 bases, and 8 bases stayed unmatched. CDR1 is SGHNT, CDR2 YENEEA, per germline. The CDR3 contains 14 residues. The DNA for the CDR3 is TGTGCCAGCAGCCTACATGGACAGGATAATGAGCAGTTCTTC. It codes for CASSLHGQDNEQFF.

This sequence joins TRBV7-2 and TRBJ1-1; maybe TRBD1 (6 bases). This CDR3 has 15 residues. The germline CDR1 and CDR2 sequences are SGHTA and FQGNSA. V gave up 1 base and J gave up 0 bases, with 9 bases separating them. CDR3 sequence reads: CASSLGGGLNTEAFF. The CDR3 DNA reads TGTGCCAGCAGCTTAGGAGGGGGTTTGAACACTGAAGCTTTCTTT.

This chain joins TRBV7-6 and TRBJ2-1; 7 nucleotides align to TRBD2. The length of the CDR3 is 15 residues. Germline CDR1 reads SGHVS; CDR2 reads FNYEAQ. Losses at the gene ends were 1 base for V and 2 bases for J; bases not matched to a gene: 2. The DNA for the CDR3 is TGTGCCAGCAGCTTAGGCGGGAGCCCCTACAATGAGCAGTTCTTC. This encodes CASSLGGSPYNEQFF.

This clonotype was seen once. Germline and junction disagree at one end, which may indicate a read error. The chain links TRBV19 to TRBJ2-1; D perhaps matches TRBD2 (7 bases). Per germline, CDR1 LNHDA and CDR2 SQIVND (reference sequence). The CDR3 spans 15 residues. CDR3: CVSSIMGGGNNEQFF. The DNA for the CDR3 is TGTGTCAGTAGCATCATGGGCGGGGGCAACAATGAGCAGTTCTTC.

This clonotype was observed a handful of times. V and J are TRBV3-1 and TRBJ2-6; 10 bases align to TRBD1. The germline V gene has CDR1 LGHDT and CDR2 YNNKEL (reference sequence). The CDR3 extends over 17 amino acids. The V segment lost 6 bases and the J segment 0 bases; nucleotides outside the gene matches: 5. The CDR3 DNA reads TGTGCCAGCAGAACAGGGACAGGGGCCTCTGGGGCCAACGTCCTGACTTTC. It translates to CASRTGTGASGANVLTF.

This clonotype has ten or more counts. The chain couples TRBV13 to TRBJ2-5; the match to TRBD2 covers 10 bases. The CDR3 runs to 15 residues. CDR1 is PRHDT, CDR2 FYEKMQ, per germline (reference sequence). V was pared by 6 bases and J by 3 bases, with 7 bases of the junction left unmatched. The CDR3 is CASSSLLAGEETQYF. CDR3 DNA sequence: TGTGCCAGCAGTTCCCTCCTAGCGGGGGAAGAGACCCAGTACTTC.

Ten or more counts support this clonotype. The CDR3 sequence: CASSGGGPKNIQYF. CDR3 sequence (DNA): TGTGCCAGCAGCGGTGGGGGGCCCAAAAACATTCAGTACTTC. V is TRBV7-2 and J is TRBJ2-4, with D perhaps TRBD1 or TRBD2 (6 bases each). V gave up 5 bases and J gave up 2 bases, with 10 bases separating them. CDR1 and CDR2 from the germline V gene are SGHTA and FQGNSA. The CDR3 contains 14 residues.

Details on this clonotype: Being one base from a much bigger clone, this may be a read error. CDR3 in amino acids: CSVRVHPYEQYF. The CDR3 bases are TGCAGCGTCCGAGTACACCCCTACGAGCAGTACTTC. V gene TRBV29-1 combines with J gene TRBJ2-7; no clear D gene. This CDR3 is built from 12 residues. Trimming left V 6 bases short and J 2 bases short, with 11 bases between. CDR1 is SQVTM and CDR2 is ANQGSEA in the germline V gene.

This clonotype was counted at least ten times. In DNA form, the CDR3 reads TGTGCCAGCAGCCCCCCCCAATCCACAGATACGCAGTATTTT. Encoded protein: CASSPPQSTDTQYF. The chain couples TRBV28 to TRBJ2-3; D unclear. V gave up 6 bases and J gave up 2 bases, with 12 bases separating them. The CDR3 is 14 residues long. Germline CDR1 is MDHEN and CDR2 is SYDVKM.

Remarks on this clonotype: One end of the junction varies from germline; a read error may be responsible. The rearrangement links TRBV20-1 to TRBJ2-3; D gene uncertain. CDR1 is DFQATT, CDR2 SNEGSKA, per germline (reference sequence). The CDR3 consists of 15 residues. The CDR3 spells CSARDRVSWADTHYF. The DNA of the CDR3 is TGCAGTGCTAGAGATCGCGTCAGTTGGGCAGATACGCATTATTTT.

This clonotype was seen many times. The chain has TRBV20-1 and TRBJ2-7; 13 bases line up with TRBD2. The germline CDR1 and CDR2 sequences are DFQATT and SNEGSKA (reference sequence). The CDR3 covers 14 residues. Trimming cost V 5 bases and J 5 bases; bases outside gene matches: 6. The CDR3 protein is CSAGGLAGPDEQYF. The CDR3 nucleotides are TGCAGTGCTGGGGGACTAGCGGGACCCGACGAGCAGTACTTC.

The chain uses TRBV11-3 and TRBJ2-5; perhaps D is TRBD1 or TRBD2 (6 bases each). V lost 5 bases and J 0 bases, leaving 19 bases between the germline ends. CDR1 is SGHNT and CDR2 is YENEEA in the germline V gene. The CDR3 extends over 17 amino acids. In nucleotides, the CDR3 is TGTGCCAGCAGCGAGTTAGGGGGGACGGTGTACCAAGAGACCCAGTACTTC. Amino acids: CASSELGGTVYQETQYF.